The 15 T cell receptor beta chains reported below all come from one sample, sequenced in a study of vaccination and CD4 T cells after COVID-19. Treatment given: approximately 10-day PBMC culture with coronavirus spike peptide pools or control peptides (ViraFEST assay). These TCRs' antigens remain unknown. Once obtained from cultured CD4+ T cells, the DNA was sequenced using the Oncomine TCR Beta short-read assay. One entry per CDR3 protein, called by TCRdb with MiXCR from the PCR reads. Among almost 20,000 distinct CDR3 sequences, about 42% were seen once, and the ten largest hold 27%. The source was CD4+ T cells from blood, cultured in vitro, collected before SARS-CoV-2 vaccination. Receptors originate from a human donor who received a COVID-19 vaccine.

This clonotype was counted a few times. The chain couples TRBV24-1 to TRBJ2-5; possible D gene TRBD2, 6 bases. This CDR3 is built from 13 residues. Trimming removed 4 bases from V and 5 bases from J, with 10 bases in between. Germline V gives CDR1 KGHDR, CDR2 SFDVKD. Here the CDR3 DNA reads TGTGCCACCAGTGACGTAAGCGGGGAGACCCAGTACTTC. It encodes CATSDVSGETQYF.

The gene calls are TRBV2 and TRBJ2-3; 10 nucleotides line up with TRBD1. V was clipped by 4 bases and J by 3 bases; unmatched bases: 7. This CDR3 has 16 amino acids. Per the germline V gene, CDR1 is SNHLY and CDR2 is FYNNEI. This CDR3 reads CASSARTGGGTDTQYF. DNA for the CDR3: TGTGCCAGCAGTGCCCGGACAGGGGGGGGGACAGATACGCAGTATTTT.

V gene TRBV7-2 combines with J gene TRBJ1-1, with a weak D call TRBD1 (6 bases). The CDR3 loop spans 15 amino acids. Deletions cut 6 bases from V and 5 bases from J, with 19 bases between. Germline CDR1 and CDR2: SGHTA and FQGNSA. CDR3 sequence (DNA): TGTGCCAGCAGACTTAGTACAGGGTCGAGGACTGAAGCTTTCTTT. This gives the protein CASRLSTGSRTEAFF. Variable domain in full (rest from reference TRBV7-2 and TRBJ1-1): GAGVSQSPSNKVTEKGKDVELRCDPISGHTALYWYRQSLGQGLEFLIYFQGNSAPDKSGLPSDRFSAERTGGSVSTLTIQRTQQEDSAVYLCASRLSTGSRTEAFFGQGTRLTVV.

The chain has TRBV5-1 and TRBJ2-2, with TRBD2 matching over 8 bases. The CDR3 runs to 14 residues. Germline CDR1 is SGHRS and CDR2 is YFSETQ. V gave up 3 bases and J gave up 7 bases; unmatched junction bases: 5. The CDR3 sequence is CASSSGGAGGELFF. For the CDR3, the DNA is TGCGCCAGCAGCTCCGGGGGGGCTGGCGGGGAGCTGTTTTTT.

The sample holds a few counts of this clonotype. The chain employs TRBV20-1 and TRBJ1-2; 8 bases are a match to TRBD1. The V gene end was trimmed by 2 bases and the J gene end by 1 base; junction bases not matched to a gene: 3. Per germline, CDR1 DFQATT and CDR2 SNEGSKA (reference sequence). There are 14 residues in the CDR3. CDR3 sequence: CSARPTGVNYGYTF. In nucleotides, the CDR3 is TGCAGTGCTAGACCGACAGGGGTTAACTATGGCTACACCTTC.

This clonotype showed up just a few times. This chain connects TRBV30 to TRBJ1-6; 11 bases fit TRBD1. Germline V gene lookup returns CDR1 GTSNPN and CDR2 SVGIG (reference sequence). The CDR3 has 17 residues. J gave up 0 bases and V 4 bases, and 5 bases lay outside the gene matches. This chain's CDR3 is CAWIRTGGFSYNSPLHF. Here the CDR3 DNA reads TGTGCCTGGATTCGGACAGGGGGCTTCTCCTATAATTCACCCCTCCACTTT.

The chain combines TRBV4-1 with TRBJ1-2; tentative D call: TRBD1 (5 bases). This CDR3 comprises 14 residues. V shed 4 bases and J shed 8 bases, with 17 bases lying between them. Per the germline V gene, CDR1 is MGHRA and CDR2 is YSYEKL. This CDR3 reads CASSREDRNAGYTF. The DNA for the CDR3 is TGCGCCAGCAGCCGAGAAGACAGAAACGCCGGCTACACCTTC.

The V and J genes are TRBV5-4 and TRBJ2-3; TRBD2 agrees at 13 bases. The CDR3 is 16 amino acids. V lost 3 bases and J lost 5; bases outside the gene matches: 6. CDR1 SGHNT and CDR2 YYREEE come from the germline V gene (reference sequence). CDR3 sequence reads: CASSSGLAGSEDTQYF. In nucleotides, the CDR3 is TGTGCCAGCAGCTCGGGACTAGCGGGGTCCGAAGATACGCAGTATTTT.

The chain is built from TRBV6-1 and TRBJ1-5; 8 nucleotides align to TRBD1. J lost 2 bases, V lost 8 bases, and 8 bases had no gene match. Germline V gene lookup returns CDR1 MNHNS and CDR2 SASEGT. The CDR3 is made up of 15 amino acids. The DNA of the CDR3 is TGTGCCAGCTATCCCGGCAGGGGGCGCAATCAGCCCCAGCATTTT. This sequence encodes CASYPGRGRNQPQHF.

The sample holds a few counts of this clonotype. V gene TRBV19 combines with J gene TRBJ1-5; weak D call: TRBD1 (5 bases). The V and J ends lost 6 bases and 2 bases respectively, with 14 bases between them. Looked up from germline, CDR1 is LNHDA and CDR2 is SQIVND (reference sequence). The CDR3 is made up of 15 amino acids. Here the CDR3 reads CASSRSGHRNQPQHF. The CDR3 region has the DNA TGTGCCAGTAGCCGCAGCGGACACCGCAATCAGCCCCAGCATTTT.

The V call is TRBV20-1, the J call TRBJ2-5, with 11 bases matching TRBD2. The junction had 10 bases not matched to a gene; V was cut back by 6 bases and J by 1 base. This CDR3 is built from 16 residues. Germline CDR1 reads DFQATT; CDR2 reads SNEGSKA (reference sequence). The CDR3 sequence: CSAAPLAGVLQETQYF. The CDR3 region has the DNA TGCAGTGCCGCCCCACTAGCGGGGGTGCTCCAAGAGACCCAGTACTTC.

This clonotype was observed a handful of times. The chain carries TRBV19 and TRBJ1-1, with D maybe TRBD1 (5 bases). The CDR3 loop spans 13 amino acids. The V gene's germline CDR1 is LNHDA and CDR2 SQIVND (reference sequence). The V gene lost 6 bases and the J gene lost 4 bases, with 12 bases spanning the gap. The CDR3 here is CASRAGWGTEAFF. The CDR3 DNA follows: TGTGCCAGTAGGGCAGGGTGGGGCACTGAAGCTTTCTTT.

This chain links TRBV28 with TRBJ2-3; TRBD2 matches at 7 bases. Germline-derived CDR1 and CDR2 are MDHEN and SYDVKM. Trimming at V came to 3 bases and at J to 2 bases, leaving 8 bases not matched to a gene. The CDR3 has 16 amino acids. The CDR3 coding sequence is TGTGCCAGCAGTTTCTCCAGCGGGGTTTCCACAGATACGCAGTATTTT. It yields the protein CASSFSSGVSTDTQYF. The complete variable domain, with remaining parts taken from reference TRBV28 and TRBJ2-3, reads DVKVTQSSRYLVKRTGEKVFLECVQDMDHENMFWYRQDPGLGLRLIYFSYDVKMKEKGDIPEGYSVSREKKERFSLILESASTNQTSMYLCASSFSSGVSTDTQYFGPGTRLTVL.

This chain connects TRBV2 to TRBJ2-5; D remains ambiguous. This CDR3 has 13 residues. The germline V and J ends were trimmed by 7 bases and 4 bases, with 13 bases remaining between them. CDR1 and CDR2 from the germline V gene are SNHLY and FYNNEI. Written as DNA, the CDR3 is TGTGCCAGCATGCAAGACTTGAGAGAGACCCAGTACTTC. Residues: CASMQDLRETQYF.

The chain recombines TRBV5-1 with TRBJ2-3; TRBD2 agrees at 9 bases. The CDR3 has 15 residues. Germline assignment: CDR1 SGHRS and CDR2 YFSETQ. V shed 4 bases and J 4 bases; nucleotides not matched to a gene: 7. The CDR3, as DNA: TGCGCCAGCAGCCCCCAGCGGGGGGCTCCAGATACGCAGTATTTT. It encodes CASSPQRGAPDTQYF. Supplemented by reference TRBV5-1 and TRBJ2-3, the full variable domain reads KAGVTQTPRYLIKTRGQQVTLSCSPISGHRSVSWYQQTPGQGLQFLFEYFSETQRNKGNFPGRFSGRQFSNSRSEMNVSTLELGDSALYLCASSPQRGAPDTQYFGPGTRLTVL.